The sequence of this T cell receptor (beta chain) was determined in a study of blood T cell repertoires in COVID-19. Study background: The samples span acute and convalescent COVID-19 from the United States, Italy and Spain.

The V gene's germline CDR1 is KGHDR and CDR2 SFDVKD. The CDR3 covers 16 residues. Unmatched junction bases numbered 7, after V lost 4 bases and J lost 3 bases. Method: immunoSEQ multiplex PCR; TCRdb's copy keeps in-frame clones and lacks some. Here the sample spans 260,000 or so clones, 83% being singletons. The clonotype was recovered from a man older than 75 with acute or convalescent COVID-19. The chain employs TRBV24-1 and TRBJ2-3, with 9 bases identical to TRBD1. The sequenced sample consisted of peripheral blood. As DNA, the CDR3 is TGTGCCACCAGTGACCGACAGGGGGAGGTTACAGATACGCAGTATTTT. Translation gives CATSDRQGEVTDTQYF.